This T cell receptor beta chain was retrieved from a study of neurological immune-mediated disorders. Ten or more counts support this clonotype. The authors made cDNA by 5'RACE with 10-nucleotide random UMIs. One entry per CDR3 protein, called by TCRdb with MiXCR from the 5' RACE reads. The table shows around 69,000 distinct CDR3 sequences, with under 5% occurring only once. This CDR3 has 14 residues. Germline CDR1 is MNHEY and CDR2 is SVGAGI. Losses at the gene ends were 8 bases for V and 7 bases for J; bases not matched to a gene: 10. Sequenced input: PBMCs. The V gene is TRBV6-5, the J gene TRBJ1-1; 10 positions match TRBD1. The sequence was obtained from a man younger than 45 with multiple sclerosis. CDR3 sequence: CASYRQGASFEAFF. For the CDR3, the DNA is TGTGCCAGCTATCGACAGGGGGCGTCGTTTGAAGCTTTCTTT.